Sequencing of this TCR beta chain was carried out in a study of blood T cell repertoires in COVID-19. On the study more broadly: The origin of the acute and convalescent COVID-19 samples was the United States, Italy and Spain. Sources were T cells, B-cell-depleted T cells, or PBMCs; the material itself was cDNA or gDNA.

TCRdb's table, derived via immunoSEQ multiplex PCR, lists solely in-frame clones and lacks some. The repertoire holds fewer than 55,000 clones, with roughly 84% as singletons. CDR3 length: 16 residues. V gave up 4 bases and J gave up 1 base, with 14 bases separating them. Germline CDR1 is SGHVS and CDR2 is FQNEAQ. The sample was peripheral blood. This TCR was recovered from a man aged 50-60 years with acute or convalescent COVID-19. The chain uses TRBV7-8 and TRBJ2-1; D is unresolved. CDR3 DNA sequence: TGTGCCAGCAGCTCACCAAGGAGAGCGTCCTACAATGAGCAGTTCTTC. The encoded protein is CASSSPRRASYNEQFF.